This passage covers 19 T cell receptor beta chains from one sample sequenced in a study of CDR3 diversity in severe acne. TCRdb reprocessed the PCR reads with MiXCR, giving one entry per CDR3 protein. The repertoire holds some 90,000 distinct CDR3 sequences, with about 48% as singletons. Sequences were obtained from blood. The receptors shown here come from a male donor in good health, serving as a control.

A remark on this clonotype: A much bigger clone sits one base away, suggesting this may be a read error. The J gene is TRBJ1-1, the V gene TRBV19, with a weak D call TRBD1 (5 bases). The CDR3 runs 14 residues. V was pared by 8 bases and J by 4 bases, with 17 bases between. The V gene's germline CDR1 is LNHDA and CDR2 SQIVND (reference sequence). The CDR3 DNA reads TGTGCCAGTCAATTTTCGGCAGGGACCACTGAAGCTTTCTTT. Encoded protein: CASQFSAGTTEAFF. The entire variable domain, with the rest obtained from reference TRBV19 and TRBJ1-1, is as follows: DGGITQSPKYLFRKEGQNVTLSCEQNLNHDAMYWYRQDPGQGLRLIYYSQIVNDFQKGDIAEGYSVSREKKESFPLTVTSAQKNPTAFYLCASQFSAGTTEAFFGQGTRLTVV.

The chain carries TRBV19 and TRBJ1-4, with D unclear. The CDR3 is made up of 11 amino acids. CDR1 is LNHDA, CDR2 SQIVND, per germline (reference sequence). V lost 7 bases and J lost 8, with 8 bases in between. This chain's CDR3 is CASKLGEKLFF. The CDR3 DNA reads TGTGCCAGTAAACTCGGGGAAAAACTGTTTTTT.

The chain joins TRBV2 to TRBJ1-5; the match to TRBD1 covers 7 bases. Per the germline V gene, CDR1 is SNHLY and CDR2 is FYNNEI. J was trimmed by 0 bases and V by 7 bases; bases with no gene match: 6. The CDR3 loop spans 15 amino acids. The DNA of the CDR3 is TGTGCCAGCAAACTACAGGGGATTAGCAATCAGCCCCAGCATTTT. This translates into CASKLQGISNQPQHF.

CDR3 bases: TGTGCGGGGGGGGGGGGGGGGGGGGGCACAGATACGCAGTATTTT. Amino acids: CAGGGGGGGTDTQYF. This chain joins TRBV7-2 and TRBJ2-3, with 7 bases lining up with TRBD2. Germline CDR1 is SGHTA and CDR2 is FQGNSA. There are 15 residues in the CDR3.

This clonotype showed up many times. This may come from a read error, since a much larger clone is one base off. This chain connects TRBV6-1 to TRBJ1-3; perhaps TRBD1 as D (6 bases). V was pared by 8 bases and J by 4 bases, with 12 bases between. This CDR3 contains 13 residues. CDR1 and CDR2 (germline): MNHNS, SASEGT. CDR3 region: CASWGLSGNTIYF. The CDR3 region has the DNA TGTGCCAGCTGGGGGCTCTCCGGAAACACCATATATTTT.

The chain links TRBV24-1 to TRBJ2-2; tentative D call: TRBD2 (7 bases). CDR1 KGHDR and CDR2 SFDVKD come from the germline V gene. Trimming took 4 bases from V and 5 from J, leaving 10 bases between them. CDR3 size: 14 residues. The CDR3 DNA follows: TGTGCCACCAGTGAGGGGGGGCTAACCGGGGAGCTGTTTTTT. This translates into CATSEGGLTGELFF.

In nucleotides, the CDR3 is TGTGCCAGTAGCGATAAGGGACAGCAAGCAAATCAGCCCCAGCATTTT. This codes for CASSDKGQQANQPQHF. This sequence joins TRBV19 and TRBJ1-5; TRBD1 matches at 7 bases. The V segment lost 6 bases and the J segment 4 bases; nucleotides outside the gene matches: 12. The CDR3 is 16 residues long. Germline V gene lookup returns CDR1 LNHDA and CDR2 SQIVND (reference sequence).

A word on this clonotype: This may be a read error, as it is one base from a much larger clone. This sequence joins TRBV3-1 and TRBJ2-5; TRBD1 aligns across 8 bases. Germline CDR1 reads LGHDT; CDR2 reads YNNKEL (reference sequence). V trimming: 8 bases; J trimming: 4 bases; junction bases outside the gene matches: 9. CDR3 length equals 14 residues. The CDR3 protein is CASGSRGLRETQYF. The CDR3, as DNA: TGTGCCAGCGGGAGCAGGGGGCTTCGAGAGACCCAGTACTTC.

Many counts were recorded for this clonotype. The chain joins TRBV27 to TRBJ2-5; TRBD2 might be the D (7 bases). The CDR3 is made up of 15 amino acids. CDR1 is MNHEY, CDR2 SMNVEV, per germline (reference sequence). Trimming left V 7 bases short and J 5 bases short, with 20 bases between. CDR3 region: CASNFAGADSETQYF. The DNA of the CDR3 is TGTGCCAGCAACTTTGCGGGGGCCGATTCTGAGACCCAGTACTTC.

The genes are TRBV28 and TRBJ1-2; D is perhaps TRBD1 (6 bases). From germline, CDR1 is MDHEN and CDR2 SYDVKM. Trimming stripped 0 bases from V and 8 bases from J, with 19 bases between. The CDR3 has 16 residues. As DNA, the CDR3 is TGTGCCAGCAGTTTATGCGTCCATAACAGGGAGCGGGGCTACACCTTC. It encodes CASSLCVHNRERGYTF.

This clonotype was seen at least ten times. The chain uses TRBV4-1 and TRBJ2-2; 8 bases match TRBD2. Per germline, CDR1 MGHRA and CDR2 YSYEKL. This CDR3 is built from 18 residues. The J segment lost 0 bases and the V segment lost 5 bases, leaving 11 bases of the junction unmatched. In DNA, the CDR3 is TGCGCCAGCAGCAACAGCCAGCGGGGGAGATCGAACACCGGGGAGCTGTTTTTT. Translated, it gives CASSNSQRGRSNTGELFF.

The chain couples TRBV3-1 to TRBJ1-2, with D possibly matching TRBD1 (5 bases). This CDR3 is 15 amino acids long. Germline CDR1 and CDR2: LGHDT and YNNKEL (reference sequence). Between the trimmed V and J ends, which lost 1 base and 8 bases, there was a span of 17 bases. DNA for the CDR3: TGTGCCAGCAGCCAAGGAATACAGGAAGGAAGGGGCTACACCTTC. As protein: CASSQGIQEGRGYTF.

The chain recombines TRBV2 with TRBJ2-5; 7 nucleotides agree with TRBD1. Trimming took 3 bases from V and 0 from J; bases not matched to a gene: 7. This CDR3 contains 16 residues. Germline V lookup: CDR1 SNHLY, CDR2 FYNNEI. The CDR3 DNA reads TGTGCCAGCAGTGATTGGGACAGCTCGTACCAAGAGACCCAGTACTTC. The encoded protein is CASSDWDSSYQETQYF.

This clonotype has a handful of counts. This may come from a read error, since a much larger clone is one base off. This rearrangement joins TRBV7-2 to TRBJ2-7; D gene unclear. Trimming left V 4 bases short and J 2 bases short, with 3 bases between. Germline V CDR1 and CDR2: SGHTA, FQGNSA. This CDR3 has 11 amino acids. Here the CDR3 reads CASSSTYEQYF. In DNA form, the CDR3 reads TGTGCCAGCAGCTCCACCTACGAGCAGTACTTC.

This clonotype appeared a single time. V gene TRBV9 combines with J gene TRBJ2-5; 9 bases match TRBD1. There are 14 residues in the CDR3. Germline-derived CDR1 and CDR2 are SGDLS and YYNGEE. Unmatched junction bases numbered 2, after V lost 0 bases and J lost 5 bases. CDR3 region: CASSVEGTGETQYF. The CDR3 coding sequence is TGTGCCAGCAGCGTAGAGGGGACAGGGGAGACCCAGTACTTC.

Details on this clonotype: At one of its ends the junction is not consistent with the germline gene, which may arise from a read error. V usage is TRBV7-2 and J usage is TRBJ2-3, with a weak D call TRBD2 (5 bases). This CDR3 region has 14 residues. CDR1 is SGHTA, CDR2 FQGNSA, per germline. CDR3 nucleotide sequence: TGTGCCACCAGCTCTTCCCCGGGGACAGATACGCAGTATTTT. Protein: CATSSSPGTDTQYF. The complete variable domain, with remaining parts taken from reference TRBV7-2 and TRBJ2-3, reads GAGVSQSPSNKVTEKGKDVELRCDPISGHTALYWYRQSLGQGLEFLIYFQGNSAPDKSGLPSDRFSAERTGGSVSTLTIQRTQQEDSAVYLCATSSSPGTDTQYFGPGTRLTVL.

In its sample, this clonotype was seen once. The chain links TRBV7-9 to TRBJ1-2; no reliable D call. With 5 bases removed from V and 4 bases from J, the gap between germline ends came to 17 bases. CDR3 length equals 15 residues. CDR1 SEHNR and CDR2 FQNEAQ come from the germline V gene (reference sequence). The CDR3 region is CASSLPAGNLYGYTF. CDR3 DNA sequence: TGTGCCAGCAGCCTACCGGCAGGAAACCTCTATGGCTACACCTTC.

This clonotype was recorded only once. The chain combines TRBV12-3 or TRBV12-4 with TRBJ1-4, with D tentatively TRBD1 (5 bases). The CDR3 runs 15 residues. Trimming took 7 bases from V and 2 from J, leaving 14 bases between them. Written as DNA, the CDR3 is TGTGCCAGCATGCCAGACAGCTCTACTAATGAAAAACTGTTTTTT. Amino acids: CASMPDSSTNEKLFF.

This clonotype was seen at least ten times. The chain is built from TRBV19 and TRBJ2-3; D call uncertain. Germline values: CDR1 LNHDA, CDR2 SQIVND (reference sequence). The CDR3 loop spans 15 amino acids. The germline V and J ends were trimmed by 4 bases and 4 bases, with 15 bases remaining between them. Here the CDR3 DNA reads TGTGCCAGTAGTACCCGCCTAGGGCCCGCAGATACGCAGTATTTT. This encodes CASSTRLGPADTQYF.